These T cell receptor beta chains were read from a single sample in a study of graft-versus-host responses after intestinal transplantation. Libraries were prepared by immunoSEQ multiplex PCR; TCRdb keeps only in-frame clonotypes and omits some of them. Of more than 55,000 clones detected, 70% to 90% appear once; the ten largest clones hold less than 2%. The sequenced sample was PBMCs, obtained 26 days after transplant. The receptors stem from a human patient who received an intestinal transplant, so some T cells may come from the graft donor. Each CDR3 is given with its conserved first and last residue. D genes are given only for firm matches. The size entry is marked missing in some rows and otherwise reads once, few, many or a size class.

size: few
D: TRBD1
V: TRBV18
J: TRBJ2-7
DNA: TGTGCCAGCTCACCAAGAGGACAGGGGACCTACGAGCAGTACTTC
CDR3: CASSPRGQGTYEQYF

size: -
D: TRBD1
V: TRBV6-1
J: TRBJ1-1
DNA: TGTGCCAGCAGTGTTCCCCCAGGCAGGGGGCACACTGAAGCTTTCTTT
CDR3: CASSVPPGRGHTEAFF

size: -
D: -
V: TRBV2
J: TRBJ2-1
DNA: TGTGCCAGCAGAGTTTCGAGTGAGCAGTTCTTC
CDR3: CASRVSSEQFF

size: -
D: TRBD2
V: TRBV6-5
J: TRBJ2-1
DNA: TGTGCCACTGGGGCTAGCGGCAACCCGAGGGGGTTCTTC
CDR3: CATGASGNPRGFF

size: -
D: -
V: TRBV28
J: TRBJ1-1
DNA: TGTGCCAGCAGCAACGACAGCCCCTCTGAAGCTTTCTTT
CDR3: CASSNDSPSEAFF

size: -
D: TRBD1
V: TRBV28
J: TRBJ2-7
DNA: TGTGCCTCGGAGGACAGGGTCCGACAGGAGCAGTACTTC
CDR3: CASEDRVRQEQYF

size: -
D: TRBD1
V: TRBV25-1
J: TRBJ1-4
DNA: TGTGCCAGCAGTGAGGGACTGGACAGGGATGAAAAACTGTTTTTT
CDR3: CASSEGLDRDEKLFF

size: -
D: -
V: TRBV9
J: TRBJ1-5
DNA: TGTGCCAGCAGCGTTACTGACAGTTACAATCAGCCCCAGCATTTT
CDR3: CASSVTDSYNQPQHF

size: -
D: TRBD1
V: TRBV2
J: TRBJ1-1
DNA: TGTGCCAGCAGTGGAGACAGGGTCACTGAAGCTTTCTTT
CDR3: CASSGDRVTEAFF

size: once
D: -
V: TRBV2
J: TRBJ1-2
DNA: TGTGCCAGCAGTGAAGGAACTAGAGAAACGGACTATGGCTACACCTTC
CDR3: CASSEGTRETDYGYTF

size: once
D: -
V: TRBV15
J: TRBJ1-2
DNA: TGTGCCACCAGTTCGCGGGAGGGGTTAGCCGTTGGCTACACCTTC
CDR3: CATSSREGLAVGYTF

size: -
D: -
V: TRBV6-6
J: TRBJ1-5
DNA: TGTGCCAGCAGCGACAGCGTTACTCAGCCCCAGCATTTT
CDR3: CASSDSVTQPQHF

size: few
D: TRBD2
V: TRBV7-2
J: TRBJ2-3
DNA: TGTGCCAGCAGCTTAGGATTCACTAGCGGGAGGGCTTTAGATACGCAGTATTTT
CDR3: CASSLGFTSGRALDTQYF

size: -
D: -
V: TRBV4-1
J: TRBJ1-2
DNA: TGCGCCAGCAGACTACTTGGGGGCGCGGGTGGCTACACCTTC
CDR3: CASRLLGGAGGYTF

size: -
D: -
V: TRBV6-5
J: TRBJ1-4
DNA: TGTGCCAGCAGCTATGACAGGACCAATGAAAAACTGTTTTTT
CDR3: CASSYDRTNEKLFF